This T cell receptor (beta chain) was documented in a study of cytomegalovirus exposure and HLA in healthy donors. The CDR3 extends over 14 amino acids. Germline V gene lookup returns CDR1 LNHDA and CDR2 SQIVND (reference sequence). The V and J ends lost 8 bases and 6 bases respectively, with 17 bases between them. Clones were read by immunoSEQ multiplex PCR, and TCRdb kept only the in-frame ones, dropping some. This table holds roughly 130,000 clones, roughly 89% found once. The sequencing sample was made of PBMCs. This chain links TRBV19 with TRBJ2-1; D might be TRBD1 (5 bases). The sequence derives from a woman aged 18-29 years in good health and CMV-seropositive. CDR3 residues: CASSWGPHGNEQFF. For the CDR3, the DNA is TGTGCCAGTTCTTGGGGCCCTCACGGCAATGAGCAGTTCTTC.